These 20 T cell receptor beta chains were all obtained from the same sample, sequenced in a study of T cells in Graves' hyperthyroidism and ophthalmopathy. The TCR beta CDR3 regions underwent amplification using RNA transcripts as the source. The TCR CDR3 was amplified in a first-round RT-PCR using the HTBI primer set. Each CDR3 protein is one row after TCRdb ran MiXCR on the multiplex PCR reads. The data contain 350,000 or so distinct CDR3 sequences, 18% of them singletons. Sequenced sample: blood. The source of these receptors is a woman in her forties or fifties with Graves' hyperthyroidism.

In its sample, this clonotype was seen once. The rearrangement uses TRBV2 and TRBJ2-5, with 12 bases matching TRBD2. The V gene's germline CDR1 is SNHLY and CDR2 FYNNEI. The CDR3 totals 15 residues. V was clipped by 5 bases and J by 3 bases; unmatched bases: 4. Written as DNA, the CDR3 is TGTGCCAGCAGTCGGCTAGCGGGGGGGAAAGAGACCCAGTACTTC. Protein product: CASSRLAGGKETQYF.

V and J are TRBV7-9 and TRBJ2-7, with D perhaps matching TRBD1 (6 bases). The V gene lost 1 base and the J gene lost 3 bases, with 13 bases spanning the gap. Germline V gene lookup returns CDR1 SEHNR and CDR2 FQNEAQ (reference sequence). This CDR3 comprises 15 residues. CDR3: CASSLGGLGGYEQYF. As DNA, the CDR3 is TGTGCCAGCAGCTTAGGGGGGCTAGGTGGCTACGAGCAGTACTTC.

This clonotype showed up many times. The genes are TRBV5-1 and TRBJ1-1; the match to TRBD1 covers 10 bases. The germline CDR1 and CDR2 sequences are SGHRS and YFSETQ. The V gene end was trimmed by 3 bases and the J gene end by 6 bases; junction bases not matched to a gene: 5. The length of the CDR3 is 14 residues. The CDR3 coding sequence is TGCGCCAGCAGCTGGGGACAGGGGAGGTCTGAAGCTTTCTTT. Translation: CASSWGQGRSEAFF.

This clonotype was seen at least ten times. The chain uses TRBV5-1 and TRBJ1-1; tentatively, D is TRBD1 (6 bases). CDR1 SGHRS and CDR2 YFSETQ come from the germline V gene. CDR3 length equals 15 residues. V lost 4 bases, J lost 1 base, and 14 bases lay in between. CDR3 loop: CASSMSTGGNTEAFF. The CDR3 nucleotides are TGCGCCAGCAGCATGTCGACAGGAGGGAACACTGAAGCTTTCTTT.

This clonotype was counted between two and nine times. Here the CDR3 reads CASSPSLAGTTDTQYF. CDR3 bases: TGTGCCAGCAGCCCATCACTAGCGGGGACCACAGATACGCAGTATTTT. This chain connects TRBV9 to TRBJ2-3, with 10 bases identical to TRBD2. The CDR3 extends over 16 amino acids. CDR1 is SGDLS and CDR2 is YYNGEE in the germline V gene. V dropped 4 bases and J dropped 2; count of bases not matched to a gene: 7.

The V and J genes are TRBV10-3 and TRBJ2-7; no reliable D call. Germline V gene sequence: CDR1 ENHRY, CDR2 SYGVKD. V was pared by 8 bases and J by 2 bases, with 10 bases between. The length of the CDR3 is 12 residues. CDR3 DNA: TGTGCCATCCAAGTAGGGCCCTACGAGCAGTACTTC. It specifies CAIQVGPYEQYF.

In its sample, this clonotype was seen many times. The chain links TRBV27 to TRBJ1-1; no definite D call. CDR3 size: 13 residues. Germline lookup yields CDR1 MNHEY and CDR2 SMNVEV (reference sequence). The germline V and J ends were trimmed by 5 bases and 2 bases, with 9 bases remaining between them. CDR3 bases: TGTGCCAGCAGTATGACGGTTAACACTGAAGCTTTCTTT. This gives the protein CASSMTVNTEAFF.

This clonotype showed up just a few times. This chain joins TRBV20-1 and TRBJ1-2; possibly TRBD1 for D (6 bases). V lost 5 bases to trimming and J lost 0 bases, with 13 bases between them. The CDR3 totals 14 residues. Germline V gene sequence: CDR1 DFQATT, CDR2 SNEGSKA (reference sequence). CDR3 DNA sequence: TGCAGTGCTGGGGGCGGTGCGGCTAACTATGGCTACACCTTC. It codes for CSAGGGAANYGYTF.

The CDR3 reads CATSDPRQGSYNEQFF. The CDR3 region has the DNA TGTGCCACCAGTGATCCCCGACAGGGATCCTACAATGAGCAGTTCTTC. The genes are TRBV24-1 and TRBJ2-1; 7 bases match TRBD1. The CDR3 consists of 16 residues. CDR1 and CDR2 from the germline V gene are KGHDR and SFDVKD. Trimming took 3 bases from V and 1 from J; bases not matched to a gene: 5.

This chain connects TRBV20-1 to TRBJ2-1; TRBD2 might be the D (6 bases). The germline V and J ends were trimmed by 6 bases and 4 bases, with 10 bases remaining between them. The germline gives CDR1 DFQATT, CDR2 SNEGSKA (reference sequence). The CDR3 length is 12 residues. The CDR3 nucleotides read TGCAGTGCCACGGGAGTATACAATGAGCAGTTCTTC. Translation gives CSATGVYNEQFF.

A few counts support this clonotype. The chain couples TRBV19 to TRBJ2-1, with 10 bases that match TRBD2. The junction had 2 bases not matched to a gene; V was cut back by 9 bases and J by 3 bases. Germline V gene data show CDR1 as LNHDA and CDR2 as SQIVND (reference sequence). The CDR3 consists of 13 residues. CDR3 bases: TGTGCCAGCTTAGCGGGAGGCTACAATGAGCAGTTCTTC. The encoded protein is CASLAGGYNEQFF.

This clonotype was picked up a small number of times. V usage is TRBV5-4 and J usage is TRBJ1-2, with D possibly matching TRBD1 (5 bases). Germline assignment: CDR1 SGHNT and CDR2 YYREEE (reference sequence). There are 13 residues in the CDR3. V shed 5 bases and J shed 8 bases, with 16 bases lying between them. As DNA, the CDR3 is TGTGCCAGCAGAGATGTGGGGCTGGACGGCTACACCTTC. It is translated as CASRDVGLDGYTF. The whole variable domain, remainder taken from reference TRBV5-4 and TRBJ1-2, is ETGVTQSPTHLIKTRGQQVTLRCSSQSGHNTVSWYQQALGQGPQFIFQYYREEENGRGNFPPRFSGLQFPNYSSELNVNALELDDSALYLCASRDVGLDGYTFGSGTRLTVV.

The chain joins TRBV7-2 to TRBJ1-6, with 10 bases fitting TRBD1. With V trimmed by 7 bases and J by 8 bases, 5 bases remained unmatched. There are 14 residues in the CDR3. Germline V gene sequence: CDR1 SGHTA, CDR2 FQGNSA. In DNA, the CDR3 is TGTGCCAGCAACCCGGGACAGGGGTATTCACCCCTCCACTTT. Translated: CASNPGQGYSPLHF.

This clonotype has only a few counts. The chain uses TRBV13 and TRBJ2-1; TRBD2 matches at 9 bases. Germline values: CDR1 PRHDT, CDR2 FYEKMQ (reference sequence). The CDR3 is 16 residues long. The junction had 6 bases not matched to a gene; V was cut back by 1 base and J by 5 bases. The CDR3: CASSLVGREGNNEQFF. CDR3 nucleotide sequence: TGTGCCAGCAGCTTAGTGGGGCGGGAGGGAAACAATGAGCAGTTCTTC. Full variable domain (remainder filled in from reference TRBV13 and TRBJ2-1): AAGVIQSPRHLIKEKRETATLKCYPIPRHDTVYWYQQGPGQDPQFLISFYEKMQSDKGSIPDRFSAQQFSDYHSELNMSSLELGDSALYFCASSLVGREGNNEQFFGPGTRLTVL.

The sample holds many counts of this clonotype. The chain employs TRBV5-1 and TRBJ2-3; D call uncertain. Germline V gives CDR1 SGHRS, CDR2 YFSETQ. This CDR3 comprises 14 residues. V was cut by 5 bases and J by 4 bases, with 14 bases left in between. CDR3 DNA sequence: TGCGCCAGCAGTTTAGCAGGAGTGGCAGATACGCAGTATTTT. This translates into CASSLAGVADTQYF.

This clonotype has a count of ten or more. The rearrangement links TRBV3-1 to TRBJ2-2, with 12 bases aligning to TRBD2. CDR3 length: 15 amino acids. The germline V gene encodes CDR1 LGHDT and CDR2 YNNKEL (reference sequence). Unmatched junction bases numbered 4, after V lost 0 bases and J lost 11 bases. As DNA, the CDR3 is TGTGCCAGCAGCCAAGATCTAGCGGGAGGGAGAGAGCTGTTTTTT. Its protein is CASSQDLAGGRELFF.

There are many counts of this clonotype. V usage is TRBV12-3 or TRBV12-4 and J usage is TRBJ2-3; 7 nucleotides line up with TRBD1. V lost 3 bases to trimming and J lost 6 bases; unmatched junction nucleotides: 6. The CDR3 runs to 14 residues. In DNA, the CDR3 is TGTGCCAGCAGTTTCGAGAGGGGGCGGGATACGCAGTATTTT. As protein: CASSFERGRDTQYF.

This clonotype showed up just a few times. This chain links TRBV7-9 with TRBJ2-3, with D perhaps being TRBD1 or TRBD2 (6 bases each). V was trimmed by 1 base and J by 4 bases, leaving 12 bases between them. The CDR3 is 15 residues long. Germline assignment: CDR1 SEHNR and CDR2 FQNEAQ (reference sequence). The CDR3 here is CASSLGGGGADTQYF. The CDR3 nucleotides read TGTGCCAGCAGCTTAGGTGGAGGGGGTGCAGATACGCAGTATTTT. Based on the CDR3 plus reference TRBV7-9 and TRBJ2-3, the full variable domain is DTGVSQNPRHKITKRGQNVTFRCDPISEHNRLYWYRQTLGQGPEFLTYFQNEAQLEKSRLLSDRFSAERPKGSFSTLEIQRTEQGDSAMYLCASSLGGGGADTQYFGPGTRLTVL.

The chain has TRBV10-3 and TRBJ1-2, with 11 bases identical to TRBD1. Germline V gives CDR1 ENHRY, CDR2 SYGVKD. The CDR3 sequence is 14 residues long. After removal of 9 bases from V and 4 bases from J, the junction contained 7 bases not matched to a gene. The CDR3 sequence is CAISTGTGGYGYTF. As DNA, the CDR3 is TGTGCCATTTCCACCGGGACAGGGGGCTATGGCTACACCTTC.

On this clonotype itself: This may be a read error: a much more frequent sequence differs by one nucleotide. The CDR3 nucleotides are TGTGCCAGCAGCTTAGGACAGGCGGCCTACAATGAGCAGTACTTC. This gives the protein CASSLGQAAYNEQYF. V gene TRBV11-2 combines with J gene TRBJ2-1, with a weak D call TRBD1 (6 bases). The end of the DNA fits TRBJ2-7 better, so the J call may be wrong. Per the germline V gene, CDR1 is SGHAT and CDR2 is FQNNGV. The CDR3 covers 15 residues.